This T cell receptor (beta chain) stems from a study of response to subunit inactivated influenza vaccine. V gave up 0 bases and J gave up 8 bases; unmatched junction bases: 5. This CDR3 spans 15 amino acids. Per the germline V gene, CDR1 is MNHEY and CDR2 is SVGAGI. TCRdb re-called the RT-PCR reads with MiXCR, one entry per CDR3 protein. The sample lists under 200,000 distinct CDR3 sequences; 12% were seen once. The data were also submitted as part of a second study, on T cells expressing NK-cell markers. Turning to that study: Beta-chain TCR cDNA was generated via 5'RACE template switching with UMIs. Repertoire data for TCR beta were derived from sorted T cells (CD3+CD56+NKG2C+, CD3+CD56+NKG2C- and CD3+CD56-NKG2C+).

This rearrangement joins TRBV6-5 to TRBJ2-1; 9 bases are shared with TRBD1. The sample was CD8+ T cells sorted from PBMCs, taken roughly 13 days after vaccination. The receptor's source is a man between 45 and 60 years old who received an inactivated influenza vaccine. CDR3 coding DNA: TGTGCCAGCAGTTACTCGGGGACAGGGAGGCATGAGCAGTTCTTC. Translated, it gives CASSYSGTGRHEQFF.